This record covers a single T cell receptor beta chain. Its antigen is not yet known. No much larger clone is present one base from it, and per-base qualities are unavailable. The sample comes from a study of OX40 agonist ivuxolimab in advanced cancers. Background for the entire study: Ivuxolimab, which targeted the costimulatory receptor OX40 (CD134), was an agonistic, fully human IgG2 monoclonal antibody. Peripheral TCRbeta sequencing was intended to test whether TCR sequence diversity was altered and clonal T-cell expansion was caused by ivuxolimab. Intravenous ivuxolimab was administered to patients every 2 weeks at six dose levels: 0.01, 0.1, 0.3, 1.5, 3 and 10 mg/kg. Patients were allowed to have had prior anti-PD-1, anti-PD-L1 or anti-CTLA-4 therapy, and 40% of the dose-escalation patients had previously received checkpoint inhibitors. The dose-escalation cohort was about 83% male with a mean age of approximately 59 years, ranging from roughly 23 to 79. Partial responses were achieved by three dose-escalation patients, of whom one had hepatocellular carcinoma and two had cutaneous melanoma. Of the roughly 53 patients in dose escalation, about 20 had hepatocellular carcinoma, some 15 had melanoma, 9 had renal cell carcinoma and 9 had head and neck cancer. The monotherapy dose-escalation portion (N ≈ 57 patients) of the phase I ivuxolimab trial is reported in the paper.

What the study reported, not specific to this receptor: Antigen specificity was not determined for the clonally expanded peripheral T cells. In the 0.1-3.0 mg/kg groups, partial responders were among the patients with the lowest normalized peripheral clonal expansion, particularly in CD8+ T cells. At doses from 0.1 to 3.0 mg/kg, clonal expansion was seen in both CD4+ and CD8+ blood T cells between baseline and week 6. After ivuxolimab, more expanded clones were found on average in CD8+ T cells than in CD4+ T cells. Low levels of normalized T-cell clonal expansion were also seen in some patients who did not respond.

Genomic DNA was extracted from sorted cells for sequencing of the TCRbeta CDR3 region. TCRbeta CDR3 regions were sequenced using the immunoSEQ Assay. TCRdb carries this immuneACCESS record with in-frame sequences only. Its versions omit some clonotypes, under half of them owing to an unresolved V gene in the studies checked, with the rest unexplained. The sample includes almost 20,000 clones, with 70% to 90% observed a single time. Roughly 15% of the sample belongs to the ten largest clones. The trial excluded patients who had a history of autoimmune disease or who were on systemic immunosuppression. Peripheral blood for TCR sequencing was collected from all dose cohorts at baseline, on cycle 4 day 1, and on cycle 7 day 1. Samples came from an open-label, multicenter, first-in-human phase I dose-escalation trial of ivuxolimab. Adults with locally advanced or metastatic head and neck squamous cell, hepatocellular, melanoma or renal cell carcinoma were enrolled in the trial. Before TCR sequencing, CD4+ T cells and CD8+ T cells from peripheral blood were sorted into separate populations.

From the cysteine up to the phenylalanine, the CDR3 has a length of 14 residues. Just CDR3 DNA is preserved here, 42 bases in frame from base 1. According to the germline V gene (reference sequence), CDR1 reads GTSNPN and CDR2 reads SVGIG. V lost 0 bases and J lost 3 bases; the stretch between them is 9 bases long. The chain is encoded by TRBV30 joined to TRBJ1-5; the D gene cannot be resolved reliably. The material sequenced was CD4+ or CD8+ T cells sorted from blood, taken in a trial of the OX40 agonist ivuxolimab. This TCR derives from an adult with an advanced solid tumor such as melanoma, head and neck, liver or kidney cancer. The CDR3 loop reads CAWSVWRNNQPQHF. DNA sequence: TGTGCCTGGAGTGTTTGGCGGAACAATCAGCCCCAGCATTTT.